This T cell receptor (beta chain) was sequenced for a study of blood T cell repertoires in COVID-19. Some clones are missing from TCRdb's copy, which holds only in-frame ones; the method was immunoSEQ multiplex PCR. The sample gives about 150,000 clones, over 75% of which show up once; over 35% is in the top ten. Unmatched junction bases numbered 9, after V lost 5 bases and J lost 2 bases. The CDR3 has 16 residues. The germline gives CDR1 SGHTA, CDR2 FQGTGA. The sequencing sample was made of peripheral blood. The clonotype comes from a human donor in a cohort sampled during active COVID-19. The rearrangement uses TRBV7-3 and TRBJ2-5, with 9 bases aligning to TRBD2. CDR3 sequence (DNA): TGTGCCAGCAGCCCTGGGGTTAGCGGGGGTCAAGAGACCCAGTACTTC. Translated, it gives CASSPGVSGGQETQYF. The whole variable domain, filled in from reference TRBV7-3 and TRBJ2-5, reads GAGVSQTPSNKVTEKGKYVELRCDPISGHTALYWYRQSLGQGPEFLIYFQGTGAADDSGLPNDRFFAVRPEGSVSTLKIQRTERGDSAVYLCASSPGVSGGQETQYFGPGTRLLVL.